One sample yielded the 16 T cell receptor beta chains listed below, sequenced in a study of blood T cell repertoires in COVID-19. Sequencing was performed with immunoSEQ multiplex PCR; in TCRdb, only in-frame clones are kept and a portion is missing. This sample yields 55,000 to 65,000 clones, of which roughly 84% are seen a single time; more than 8.5% belongs to the top ten. Material: peripheral blood. These receptors were collected from a man aged 25 to 40 with COVID-19, enrolled during active disease.

The chain combines TRBV5-1 with TRBJ2-1; the D gene is possibly TRBD1 (6 bases). The germline V and J ends were trimmed by 6 bases and 0 bases, with 16 bases remaining between them. CDR3 length: 16 amino acids. Germline V gene lookup returns CDR1 SGHRS and CDR2 YFSETQ. Here the CDR3 reads CASMLQGFGSYNEQFF. The DNA for the CDR3 is TGCGCCAGCATGCTACAGGGATTCGGCTCCTACAATGAGCAGTTCTTC.

This clone has only one observation. The rearrangement links TRBV5-4 to TRBJ2-6; the match to TRBD1 covers 8 bases. This CDR3 is built from 16 residues. In germline, CDR1 is SGHNT, CDR2 YYREEE (reference sequence). The trim removed 4 bases at V and 0 bases at J, leaving 3 bases unmatched. In DNA, the CDR3 is TGTGCCAGCAGCCCCGGGACAGGCTCTGGGGCCAACGTCCTGACTTTC. This sequence encodes CASSPGTGSGANVLTF.

The chain couples TRBV9 to TRBJ1-1, with D uncertain. CDR3 length: 13 amino acids. The V gene's germline CDR1 is SGDLS and CDR2 YYNGEE. V was clipped by 2 bases and J by 3 bases, with 8 bases between them. CDR3 DNA sequence: TGTGCCAGCAGCGTGAACCCGGACACTGAAGCTTTCTTT. Amino acids: CASSVNPDTEAFF.

The V and J genes are TRBV27 and TRBJ1-1, with a possible D match to TRBD1 (6 bases). V shed 6 bases and J shed 1 base, with 15 bases lying between them. This CDR3 is 15 amino acids long. The germline CDR1 and CDR2 sequences are MNHEY and SMNVEV (reference sequence). The CDR3 coding sequence is TGTGCCAGCAGGCCGATCGGGACAAAGAACACTGAAGCTTTCTTT. Encoded protein: CASRPIGTKNTEAFF.

This clone was seen only once. This chain connects TRBV6-4 to TRBJ2-1; no reliable D call. V shed 5 bases and J shed 0 bases, with 11 bases lying between them. The CDR3 sequence is 15 residues long. Germline V gene data show CDR1 as MRHNA and CDR2 as SNTAGT. In nucleotides, the CDR3 is TGTGCCAGCAGTATGATGGCAGGCTCCTACAATGAGCAGTTCTTC. Its translation: CASSMMAGSYNEQFF.

This chain links TRBV7-2 with TRBJ2-3; 7 nucleotides match TRBD1. The V gene's germline CDR1 is SGHTA and CDR2 FQGNSA. Germline trimming cut 2 bases from V and 4 bases from J; bases unmatched to any gene: 6. This CDR3 comprises 15 residues. CDR3 coding DNA: TGTGCCAGCAGCTTACAGGGGGTGGGACCAGATACGCAGTATTTT. It is translated as CASSLQGVGPDTQYF.

The chain carries TRBV11-1 and TRBJ1-2; 9 bases map to TRBD1. With V trimmed by 3 bases and J by 8 bases, 7 bases remained unmatched. Germline V gene data show CDR1 as SGHAT and CDR2 as FQDESV (reference sequence). CDR3 length: 14 residues. CDR3 in amino acids: CASSLGQGLGGYTF. CDR3 in DNA: TGTGCCAGCAGCTTGGGACAGGGATTGGGAGGCTACACCTTC.

This clone was counted between two and nine times. In the same sample, other DNA sequences code for this CDR3. This chain links TRBV7-9 with TRBJ2-1; the match to TRBD1 covers 7 bases. V shed 6 bases, J shed 4 bases, and the junction held 3 bases outside the gene matches. The CDR3 contains 13 residues. Germline assignment: CDR1 SEHNR and CDR2 FQNEAQ (reference sequence). The CDR3 reads CASSTQGYNEQFF. The CDR3 nucleotides read TGTGCCAGCAGTACACAGGGGTACAATGAGCAGTTCTTC.

This rearrangement joins TRBV11-2 to TRBJ1-5, with TRBD1 matching over 7 bases. Germline assignment: CDR1 SGHAT and CDR2 FQNNGV. CDR3 length equals 16 residues. J was trimmed by 3 bases and V by 1 base; bases with no gene match: 6. Here the CDR3 reads CASSLGWGQINQPQHF. Here the CDR3 DNA reads TGTGCCAGCAGCTTAGGGTGGGGACAGATCAATCAGCCCCAGCATTTT.

The J gene is TRBJ2-7, the V gene TRBV15; tentative D call: TRBD2 (6 bases). Trimming removed 1 base at V and 0 bases at J, with 13 bases between. Germline V gives CDR1 LNHNV, CDR2 YYDKDF (reference sequence). This CDR3 comprises 16 residues. The CDR3, as DNA: TGTGCCACCAGCAGAGTTTCGGGGAGGAGCTCCTACGAGCAGTACTTC. It translates to CATSRVSGRSSYEQYF.

The chain is built from TRBV2 and TRBJ1-2; no clear D. V shed 7 bases and J shed 6 bases, with 12 bases lying between them. The length of the CDR3 is 12 residues. Per the germline V gene, CDR1 is SNHLY and CDR2 is FYNNEI. In DNA form, the CDR3 reads TGTGCCAGCACGGTCCAGGCCAATGGCTACACCTTC. Its translation is CASTVQANGYTF.

V and J are TRBV9 and TRBJ2-3; tentative D call: TRBD1 (7 bases). V lost 4 bases and J 1 base, leaving 16 bases between the germline ends. In germline, CDR1 is SGDLS, CDR2 YYNGEE. This CDR3 has 16 residues. CDR3 coding DNA: TGTGCCAGCAGCTACCGCCAGGGGGAGGGCACAGATACGCAGTATTTT. Protein sequence: CASSYRQGEGTDTQYF.

V gene TRBV27 combines with J gene TRBJ1-3; D might be TRBD1 (6 bases). The CDR3 has 16 residues. Germline CDR1 reads MNHEY; CDR2 reads SMNVEV (reference sequence). Between the trimmed V and J ends, which lost 3 bases and 0 bases, there was a span of 12 bases. The CDR3 region is CASSFSGRGSGNTIYF. CDR3 coding DNA: TGTGCCAGCAGTTTTTCGGGCAGGGGCTCTGGAAACACCATATATTTT.

The rearrangement uses TRBV7-8 and TRBJ2-2; 8 nucleotides agree with TRBD1. J was trimmed by 6 bases and V by 4 bases; bases with no gene match: 25. This CDR3 has 21 residues. Germline lookup yields CDR1 SGHVS and CDR2 FQNEAQ. CDR3 DNA sequence: TGTGCCAGCAGCTCAAAGGCTCGATTTTTACGTGGGACAGGTCTCGCCGGGGAGCTGTTTTTT. It codes for CASSSKARFLRGTGLAGELFF.

The chain carries TRBV9 and TRBJ1-4; D is perhaps TRBD1 (5 bases). Trimming stripped 0 bases from V and 6 bases from J, with 9 bases between. The CDR3 is 14 amino acids. CDR1 SGDLS and CDR2 YYNGEE come from the germline V gene. The CDR3 sequence: CASSVDRLDEKLFF. CDR3 DNA: TGTGCCAGCAGCGTAGACAGGCTTGATGAAAAACTGTTTTTT.

The V and J genes are TRBV30 and TRBJ2-2; 8 nucleotides match TRBD1. Unmatched junction bases numbered 8, after V lost 0 bases and J lost 5 bases. Looked up from germline, CDR1 is GTSNPN and CDR2 is SVGIG (reference sequence). The CDR3 runs 16 residues. The CDR3 loop is CAWSVWGTGGTGELFF. The CDR3 DNA sequence: TGTGCCTGGAGTGTATGGGGGACAGGCGGGACCGGGGAGCTGTTTTTT. Combining the CDR3 with reference TRBV30 and TRBJ2-2 gives the whole variable domain SQTIHQWPATLVQPVGSPLSLECTVEGTSNPNLYWYRQAAGRGLQLLFYSVGIGQISSEVPQNLSASRPQDRQFILSSKKLLLSDSGFYLCAWSVWGTGGTGELFFGEGSRLTVL.